These 14 T cell receptor beta chains originate from one sample sequenced in a study of blood T cell repertoires in COVID-19. The repertoire was sequenced with immunoSEQ multiplex PCR; TCRdb's copy has only in-frame clones and lacks some. Of about 90,000 clones in the sample, around four fifths were seen once. The specimen sequenced was peripheral blood. The receptors were gathered from a man over 45 with acute or convalescent COVID-19.

The V and J genes are TRBV10-3 and TRBJ1-5; D is ambiguous. This CDR3 is built from 16 residues. CDR1 and CDR2 from the germline V gene are ENHRY and SYGVKD. Between the trimmed V and J ends, which lost 0 bases and 0 bases, there was a span of 9 bases. CDR3: CAISESAAYSNQPQHF. Here the CDR3 DNA reads TGTGCCATCAGTGAGTCGGCGGCTTATAGCAATCAGCCCCAGCATTTT.

The chain is built from TRBV3-1 (or the pseudogene TRBV3-2) and TRBJ1-3, with D hard to call. This CDR3 spans 16 amino acids. Looked up from germline, CDR1 is LGHDT and CDR2 is YNNKEL (reference sequence). Trimming stripped 0 bases from V and 3 bases from J, with 12 bases between. CDR3 loop: CASSQENSPSGNTIYF. The DNA of the CDR3 is TGTGCCAGCAGCCAAGAGAACAGTCCGAGTGGAAACACCATATATTTT.

This chain links TRBV12-3 or TRBV12-4 with TRBJ1-5; D unresolved. With 5 bases removed from V and 3 bases from J, the gap between germline ends came to 8 bases. This CDR3 has 13 amino acids. The CDR3: CASSLGFNQPQHF. As DNA, the CDR3 is TGTGCCAGCAGTCTCGGTTTCAATCAGCCCCAGCATTTT.

This chain links TRBV7-9 with TRBJ2-4; tentatively, D is TRBD2 (7 bases). The CDR3 is 12 amino acids. Germline CDR1 and CDR2: SEHNR and FQNEAQ (reference sequence). V gave up 5 bases and J gave up 15 bases, with 17 bases separating them. The CDR3 is CASSESGGLRYF. The CDR3 nucleotides read TGTGCCAGCAGCGAATCGGGGGGCTTACGGTACTTC.

This sequence joins TRBV7-2 and TRBJ1-2; TRBD1 might be the D (6 bases). This CDR3 spans 17 amino acids. Trimming took 2 bases from V and 6 from J, leaving 22 bases between them. Per the germline V gene, CDR1 is SGHTA and CDR2 is FQGNSA. The CDR3 reads CASSLSPTTGYINGYTF. CDR3 in DNA: TGTGCCAGCAGCTTATCCCCCACCACAGGGTACATCAATGGCTACACCTTC.

This sequence joins TRBV5-1 and TRBJ1-2; TRBD1 aligns across 9 bases. This CDR3 has 15 amino acids. With 5 bases clipped from V and 1 base from J, the junction kept 6 bases outside the gene matches. Germline V gives CDR1 SGHRS, CDR2 YFSETQ. CDR3 in amino acids: CASRTGTGFNYGYTF. DNA for the CDR3: TGCGCCAGCAGGACCGGGACAGGGTTTAACTATGGCTACACCTTC.

The V call is TRBV5-4, the J call TRBJ2-7; weak D call: TRBD2 (7 bases). Germline-derived CDR1 and CDR2 are SGHNT and YYREEE (reference sequence). This CDR3 has 17 amino acids. V lost 4 bases and J 6 bases, leaving 26 bases between the germline ends. This CDR3 is CASSRGTTVTGFSEQYF. CDR3 bases: TGTGCCAGCAGCCGGGGGACTACCGTTACAGGGTTCTCCGAGCAGTACTTC.

This rearrangement joins TRBV5-5 to TRBJ2-5, with D hard to call. In germline, CDR1 is SGHKS, CDR2 YYEKEE (reference sequence). The V and J ends lost 0 bases and 2 bases respectively, with 8 bases between them. The CDR3 has 14 residues. The chain's CDR3 is CASSLDTRQETQYF. DNA for the CDR3: TGTGCCAGCAGCTTGGATACCAGACAAGAGACCCAGTACTTC.

This clone has just one count. This chain uses TRBV7-2 with TRBJ2-3, with D maybe TRBD2 (5 bases). There are 15 residues in the CDR3. Germline V gene data show CDR1 as SGHTA and CDR2 as FQGNSA. Trimming cost V 3 bases and J 2 bases, with 12 bases left between them. CDR3 in amino acids: CASSFPSGYTDTQYF. The DNA of the CDR3 is TGTGCCAGCAGCTTCCCCTCGGGGTACACAGATACGCAGTATTTT.

CDR3 sequence reads: CASNGQGSSPLHF. Here the CDR3 DNA reads TGTGCCAGCAACGGACAGGGTTCTTCACCCCTCCACTTT. V usage is TRBV2 and J usage is TRBJ1-6; 8 bases line up with TRBD1. There are 13 residues in the CDR3. With 7 bases clipped from V and 9 bases from J, the junction kept 5 bases outside the gene matches. Germline V gives CDR1 SNHLY, CDR2 FYNNEI.

The chain uses TRBV14 and TRBJ2-3; D might be TRBD1 (6 bases). Germline V lookup: CDR1 SGHDN, CDR2 FVKESK. This CDR3 contains 14 residues. Trimming stripped 4 bases from V and 6 bases from J, with 14 bases between. CDR3 in amino acids: CASSLGGASDTQYF. The CDR3, as DNA: TGTGCCAGCAGCCTTGGGGGCGCGTCCGATACGCAGTATTTT.

The V gene is TRBV28, the J gene TRBJ2-2; 8 bases are a match to TRBD1. The CDR3 is made up of 16 amino acids. Germline V gene sequence: CDR1 MDHEN, CDR2 SYDVKM. The ends lost 6 bases at V and 2 bases at J; junction bases unmatched: 8. CDR3 amino acids: CASSPIGQGNTGELFF. In DNA, the CDR3 is TGTGCCAGCAGCCCAATCGGACAGGGAAACACCGGGGAGCTGTTTTTT.

V usage is TRBV7-8 and J usage is TRBJ2-7; 9 bases line up with TRBD2. CDR1 and CDR2 from the germline V gene are SGHVS and FQNEAQ. The CDR3 is made up of 15 amino acids. With V trimmed by 2 bases and J by 0 bases, 2 bases remained unmatched. In nucleotides, the CDR3 is TGTGCCAGCAGCTTATATAGCGGGAGCTCCTACGAGCAGTACTTC. This codes for CASSLYSGSSYEQYF.

This clone was seen more than once but under ten times. The V call is TRBV7-6, the J call TRBJ2-7; 9 bases are a match to TRBD1. The CDR3 is 14 residues long. Trimming cost V 5 bases and J 3 bases; bases outside gene matches: 5. Germline CDR1 SGHVS, CDR2 FNYEAQ. As DNA, the CDR3 is TGTGCCAGCAGCCTTGGACAGGGGCTCTACGAGCAGTACTTC. It translates to CASSLGQGLYEQYF.